This T cell receptor beta chain was identified during a study of T cell responses to AZD1222 COVID-19 vaccine. Second-dose schedules of about 4 or about 12 weeks were combined. The repertoire was sequenced with immunoSEQ multiplex PCR; TCRdb's copy has only in-frame clones and lacks some. This table holds over 45,000 clones, 89% found once. V dropped 4 bases and J dropped 1; count of bases not matched to a gene: 7. The CDR3 is 17 residues long. CDR1 is LNHDA, CDR2 SQIVND, per germline (reference sequence). The chain has TRBV19 and TRBJ1-2; 12 nucleotides agree with TRBD1. The material sequenced was peripheral blood, taken 28 days after the second AZD1222 dose. The receptor was isolated from an adult who received the AZD1222 COVID-19 vaccine. The CDR3, as DNA: TGTGCCAGTAGTAGTCCCGGGACAGGGGGCAGTAACTATGGCTACACCTTC. It codes for CASSSPGTGGSNYGYTF.